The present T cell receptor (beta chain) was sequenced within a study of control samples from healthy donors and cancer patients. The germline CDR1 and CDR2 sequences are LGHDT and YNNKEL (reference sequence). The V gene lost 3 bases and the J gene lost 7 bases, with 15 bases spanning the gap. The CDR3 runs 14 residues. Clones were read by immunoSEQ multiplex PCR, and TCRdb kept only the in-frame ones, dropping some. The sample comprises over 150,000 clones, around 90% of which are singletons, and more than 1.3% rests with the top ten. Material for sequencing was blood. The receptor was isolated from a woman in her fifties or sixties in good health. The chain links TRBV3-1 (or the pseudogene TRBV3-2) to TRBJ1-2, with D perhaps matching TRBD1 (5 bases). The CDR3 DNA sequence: TGTGCCAGCAGCCAGCCGGGGACCGCCCCTGGCTACACCTTC. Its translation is CASSQPGTAPGYTF.